This T cell receptor beta chain is drawn from a study of TIL therapy for anti-PD-1-resistant metastatic lung cancer. Across the whole study: Tumor harvest preceded PD-1/PD-L1 blockade, followed by nivolumab treatment. By whole-exome sequencing, median non-synonymous tumor mutation burden was around 1.4 mutations per megabase.

The V and J ends lost 5 bases and 0 bases, in that order; junction bases with no gene match: 4. CDR1 is SEHNR, CDR2 FQNEAQ, per germline (reference sequence). The CDR3 runs 15 residues. This clone was recorded a few times. No antigen is known for it. The libraries were made with immunoSEQ v3. Each library reached some 2 million read pairs, or about 5-6.5 million at deep level. Sequenced by immunoSEQ multiplex PCR; TCRdb stores in-frame clones only, minus some. This table has about 52,000 clones, about 80% appearing once. Sample time point: pre-treatment sample, taken before nivolumab and TIL therapy. General study findings and limits: The baseline peripheral repertoire was partially replaced by infused TIL clonotypes that later decayed.

The clonotype was recovered from a woman aged 30 to 85 with non-small cell lung cancer. The source material was blood, sampled at baseline. This sequence joins TRBV7-9 and TRBJ2-1; the match to TRBD2 covers 7 bases. CDR3 protein: CASSPPSGSYNEQFF. For the CDR3, the DNA is TGTGCCAGCAGCCCACCTAGCGGCTCCTACAATGAGCAGTTCTTC.